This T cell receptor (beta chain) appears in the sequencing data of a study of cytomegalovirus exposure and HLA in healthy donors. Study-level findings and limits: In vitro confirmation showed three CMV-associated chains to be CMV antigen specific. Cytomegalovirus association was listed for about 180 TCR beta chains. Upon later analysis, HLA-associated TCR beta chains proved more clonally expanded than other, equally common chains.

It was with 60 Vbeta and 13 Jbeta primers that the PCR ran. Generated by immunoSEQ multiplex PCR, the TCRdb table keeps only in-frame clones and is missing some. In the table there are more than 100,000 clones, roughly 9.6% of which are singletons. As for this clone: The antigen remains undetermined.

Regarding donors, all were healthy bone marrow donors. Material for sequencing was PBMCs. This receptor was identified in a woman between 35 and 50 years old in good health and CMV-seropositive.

CDR3 sequence (DNA): TGCGCCAGCAGCTTGTTGGGGCCGGTGAACACTGAAGCTTTCTTT. It translates to CASSLLGPVNTEAFF. The V and J genes are TRBV5-1 and TRBJ1-1, with D possibly being TRBD1 (5 bases). Germline loops: CDR1 SGHRS, CDR2 YFSETQ. CDR3 length: 15 residues. V was clipped by 1 base and J by 0 bases, with 10 bases between them.